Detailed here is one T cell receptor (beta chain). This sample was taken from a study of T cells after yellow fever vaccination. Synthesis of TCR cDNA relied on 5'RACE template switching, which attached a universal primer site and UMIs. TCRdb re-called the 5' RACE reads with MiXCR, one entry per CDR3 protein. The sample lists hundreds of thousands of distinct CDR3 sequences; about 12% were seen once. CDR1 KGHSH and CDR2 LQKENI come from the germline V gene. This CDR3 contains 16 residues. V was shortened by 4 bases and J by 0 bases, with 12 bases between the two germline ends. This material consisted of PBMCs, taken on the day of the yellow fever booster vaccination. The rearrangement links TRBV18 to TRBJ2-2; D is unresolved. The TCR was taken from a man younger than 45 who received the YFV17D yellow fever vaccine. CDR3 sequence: CASSRASVANTGELFF. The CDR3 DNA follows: TGTGCCAGCTCACGTGCGTCCGTAGCGAACACCGGGGAGCTGTTTTTT.